Sequencing of this T cell receptor beta chain was carried out in a study of blood T cells in healthy people across ages (dated by TCRdb to between 2014 and 2017). The study in broad terms: In model experiments, template switching captured about one uniquely barcoded TCR beta cDNA molecule for every two T cells. Four age groups were formed from the donors: young (average 16 years), middle-aged (just under 40), aged (more than 55) and long-lived (roughly 88). To avoid experimental bias, donors of different ages were spread randomly across the sequencing lanes. Two additional independent replicas of 1 million unique cDNA reads from the same blood draw were analyzed for two donors (one aged 18 to 30 and one aged 80 or older). The study measured age-related changes in TCR beta repertoire diversity using deep sequencing normalized with unique cDNA molecular identifiers.

Notes on this clonotype: Its target antigen remains unknown. No clone much larger than this one lies a single base away; base qualities are absent.

At the junction V is shortened by 5 bases and J by 4 bases, with 18 bases in between. Spanning cysteine to phenylalanine, the CDR3 consists of 16 amino acids. Only the CDR3 part of the read is kept: 48 bases, read in frame from the first base. Overall study results and their limits: Compared with the aged group, more naive CD4+ T cells, fewer expanded clones and increased TCR diversity were shown by the long-lived group, suggesting age selection. There was a strong correlation between observed TCR beta diversity and the percentage of naive T cells measured by flow cytometry. Estimates of total diversity based on one million sequenced T cells were regarded as lower bounds and as underestimates. Bulk unsorted PBMC profiling prevented conclusive comparison of naive and antigen-experienced compartments. The CMV infection status of donors was not known, potentially confounding age-related changes in expanded clonotypes. Observed TCR beta diversity per million T cells fell roughly linearly with age, and a significant reduction was already apparent by age around 44.

Systemically healthy Caucasian individuals from Russia, around 38 in total and aged about 6 to 100 years, were included as donors. Around 10 milliliters of peripheral blood were collected from each donor into EDTA-treated Vacutainer tubes. PBMCs were isolated by Ficoll-Paque density-gradient centrifugation, with at least 6 million obtained per sample. Total RNA was extracted from PBMCs with Trizol reagent, with at least 5 micrograms obtained per sample. The percentages of naive CD45RAhigh/CD27high T cells were determined by flow cytometry on a PBMC aliquot from every donor. The library relied on 5' RACE. The run used an Illumina HiSeq 2500. A second 7 to 11 cycle PCR used a sample-barcoded 5' primer and a J-beta primer mix. A unique molecular identifier was introduced onto each TCR beta cDNA molecule by a template-switch 5' adaptor carrying 12 random nucleotides. At least 3 million CDR3-containing paired-end reads were obtained from each sample. First-strand cDNA synthesis was performed from all RNA using the Mint cDNA synthesis kit, with priming by a TRBC-specific oligonucleotide. Following uracil-DNA glycosylase treatment, a first 18-cycle PCR with universal primers M1SS and BC2_uni_R was performed on all cDNA. Under the source paper's analysis protocol: Each sample was normalized by randomly selecting 1 million high-quality reads, each carrying a distinct molecular identifier. Reads with shared molecular identifiers were discarded instead of being binned into consensus sequences. CDR3 identification, clonotype clustering and error correction used MiTCR with a Q25 quality threshold and the strictest error-elimination algorithm. A nonparametric unseen species model with Euler transformation was used to estimate lower-bound total TCR beta diversity. TCRdb reprocessing: public reads trimmed at Q25 with fastp, clones called with MiXCR, in-frame beta chains kept. Rows matching on CDR3 protein sequence are summarized as one entry with the most common DNA and genes. The V and J calls and clone size are TCRdb's, not the authors'. Here the sample has 2 million or so distinct CDR3 sequences; around 50% occur a single time. Less than 2.5% of the sample rests with the top ten.

This chain is built from TRBV12-3 or TRBV12-4 and TRBJ2-1; the D gene is possibly TRBD2, with 6 bases matching. Sample: blood. The sequence came from a woman aged 40 to 50 in good health. The CDR3 amino acid sequence is: CASSPHTLGGYNEQFF. The nucleotide sequence reads TGTGCCAGCAGTCCCCATACCCTCGGGGGTTACAATGAGCAGTTCTTC.